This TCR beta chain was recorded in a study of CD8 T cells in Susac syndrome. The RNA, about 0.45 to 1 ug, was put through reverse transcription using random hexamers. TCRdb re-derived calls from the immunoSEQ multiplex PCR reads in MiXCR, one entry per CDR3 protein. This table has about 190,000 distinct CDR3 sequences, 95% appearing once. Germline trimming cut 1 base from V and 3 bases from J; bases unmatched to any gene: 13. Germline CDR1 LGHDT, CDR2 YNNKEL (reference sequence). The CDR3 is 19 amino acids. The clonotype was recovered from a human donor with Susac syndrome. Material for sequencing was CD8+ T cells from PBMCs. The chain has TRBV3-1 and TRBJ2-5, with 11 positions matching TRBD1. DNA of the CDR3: TGTGCCAGCAGCCAAGGTCACTTTAGGACAGGGGGCGAAGAAGAGACCCAGTACTTC. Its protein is CASSQGHFRTGGEEETQYF.